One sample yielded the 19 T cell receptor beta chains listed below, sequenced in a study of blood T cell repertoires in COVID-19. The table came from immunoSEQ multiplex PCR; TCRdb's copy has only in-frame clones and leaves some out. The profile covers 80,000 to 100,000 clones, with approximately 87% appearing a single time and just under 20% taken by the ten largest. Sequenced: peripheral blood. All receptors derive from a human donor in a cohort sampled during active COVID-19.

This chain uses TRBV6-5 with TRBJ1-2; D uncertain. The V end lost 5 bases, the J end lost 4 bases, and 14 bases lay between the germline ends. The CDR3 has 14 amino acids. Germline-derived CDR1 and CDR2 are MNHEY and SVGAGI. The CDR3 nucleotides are TGTGCCAGCAGTCTGGACTCATACCTCTATGGCTACACCTTC. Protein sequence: CASSLDSYLYGYTF.

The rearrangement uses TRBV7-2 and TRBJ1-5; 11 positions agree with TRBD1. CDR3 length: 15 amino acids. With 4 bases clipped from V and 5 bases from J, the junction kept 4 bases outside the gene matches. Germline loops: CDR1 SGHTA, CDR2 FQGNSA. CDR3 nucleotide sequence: TGTGCCAGCAGCTCTAAGGGACAGGGGGATCAGCCCCAGCATTTT. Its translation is CASSSKGQGDQPQHF. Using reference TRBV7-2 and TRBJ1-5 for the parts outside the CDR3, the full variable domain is GAGVSQSPSNKVTEKGKDVELRCDPISGHTALYWYRQSLGQGLEFLIYFQGNSAPDKSGLPSDRFSAERTGGSVSTLTIQRTQQEDSAVYLCASSSKGQGDQPQHFGDGTRLSIL.

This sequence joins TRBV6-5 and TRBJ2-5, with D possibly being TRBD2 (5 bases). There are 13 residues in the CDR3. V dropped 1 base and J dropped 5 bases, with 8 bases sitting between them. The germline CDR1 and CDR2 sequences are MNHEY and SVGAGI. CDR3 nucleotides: TGTGCCAGCAGTTACTACCGGGGTGAGACCCAGTACTTC. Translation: CASSYYRGETQYF.

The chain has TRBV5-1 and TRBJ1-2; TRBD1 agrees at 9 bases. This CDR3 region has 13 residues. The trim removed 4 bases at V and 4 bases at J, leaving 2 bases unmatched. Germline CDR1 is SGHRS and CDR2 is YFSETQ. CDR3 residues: CASSQGQGYGYTF. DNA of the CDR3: TGCGCCAGCAGCCAGGGACAGGGCTATGGCTACACCTTC.

In DNA, the CDR3 is TGTGTCTCGCAAGGGGTAGGGGATACGCAGTATTTT. Protein sequence: CVSQGVGDTQYF. The V and J genes are TRBV2 and TRBJ2-3, with D possibly being TRBD1 (5 bases). The CDR3 contains 12 residues. Germline V gene data show CDR1 as SNHLY and CDR2 as FYNNEI.

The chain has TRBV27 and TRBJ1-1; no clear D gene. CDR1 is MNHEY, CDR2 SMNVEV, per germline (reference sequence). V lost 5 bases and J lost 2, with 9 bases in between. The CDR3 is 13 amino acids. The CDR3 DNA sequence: TGTGCCAGCAGTATCTTTAGCAACACTGAAGCTTTCTTT. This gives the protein CASSIFSNTEAFF.

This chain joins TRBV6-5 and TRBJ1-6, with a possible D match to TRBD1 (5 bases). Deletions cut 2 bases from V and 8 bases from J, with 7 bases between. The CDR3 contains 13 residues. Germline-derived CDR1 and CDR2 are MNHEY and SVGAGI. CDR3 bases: TGTGCCAGCAGTTACGGGGGGGATTCACCCCTCCACTTT. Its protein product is CASSYGGDSPLHF.

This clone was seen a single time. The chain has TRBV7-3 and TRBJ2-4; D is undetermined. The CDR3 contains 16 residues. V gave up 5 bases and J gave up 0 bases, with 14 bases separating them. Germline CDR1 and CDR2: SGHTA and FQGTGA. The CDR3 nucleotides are TGTGCCAGCAGCCCAACAGAAGCATTAGCCAAAAACATTCAGTACTTC. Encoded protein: CASSPTEALAKNIQYF.

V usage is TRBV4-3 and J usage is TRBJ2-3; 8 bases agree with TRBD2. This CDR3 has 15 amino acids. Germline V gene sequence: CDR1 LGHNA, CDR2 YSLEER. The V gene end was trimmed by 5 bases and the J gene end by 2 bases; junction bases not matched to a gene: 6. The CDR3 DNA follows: TGCGCCAGCAGCTCCTTAGCGGGGCTCACAGATACGCAGTATTTT. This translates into CASSSLAGLTDTQYF.

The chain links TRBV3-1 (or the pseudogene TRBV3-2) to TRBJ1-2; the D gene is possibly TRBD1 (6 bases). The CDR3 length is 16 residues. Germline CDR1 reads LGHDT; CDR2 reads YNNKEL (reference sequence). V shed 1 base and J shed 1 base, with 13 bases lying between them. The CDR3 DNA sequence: TGTGCCAGCAGCCAAGGAGAGGGGGATTTTAACTATGGCTACACCTTC. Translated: CASSQGEGDFNYGYTF.

The CDR3 spells CASSPGQERGTQYF. The DNA for the CDR3 is TGCGCCAGCAGCCCGGGACAGGAGAGAGGTACGCAGTATTTT. This chain links TRBV5-1 with TRBJ2-3; 8 bases are shared with TRBD1. This CDR3 spans 14 amino acids. J gave up 8 bases and V 4 bases, and 9 bases lay outside the gene matches. Germline V gene lookup returns CDR1 SGHRS and CDR2 YFSETQ.

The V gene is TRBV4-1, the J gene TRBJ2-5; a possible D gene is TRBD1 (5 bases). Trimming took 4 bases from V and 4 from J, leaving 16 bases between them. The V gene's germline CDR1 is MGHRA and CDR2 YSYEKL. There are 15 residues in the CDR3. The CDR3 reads CASSLQRGLGETQYF. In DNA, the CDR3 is TGCGCCAGCAGCCTTCAAAGGGGCTTGGGAGAGACCCAGTACTTC.

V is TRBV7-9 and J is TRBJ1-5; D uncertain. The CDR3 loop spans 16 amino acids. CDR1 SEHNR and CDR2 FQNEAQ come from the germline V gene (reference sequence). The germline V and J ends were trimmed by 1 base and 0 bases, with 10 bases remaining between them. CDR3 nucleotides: TGTGCCAGCAGCTTAGGACACCTATATAGCAATCAGCCCCAGCATTTT. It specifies CASSLGHLYSNQPQHF.

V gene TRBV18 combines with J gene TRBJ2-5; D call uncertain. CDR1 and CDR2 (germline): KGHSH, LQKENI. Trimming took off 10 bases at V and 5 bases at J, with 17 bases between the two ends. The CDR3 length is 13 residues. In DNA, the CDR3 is TGTGCCACCAGATGGAGTGTATTGGAGACCCAGTACTTC. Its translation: CATRWSVLETQYF.

CDR3 protein: CASRERGELFF. In nucleotides, the CDR3 is TGTGCCAGCAGGGAGCGCGGGGAGCTGTTTTTT. This sequence joins TRBV6-5 and TRBJ2-2; no clear D. The germline gives CDR1 MNHEY, CDR2 SVGAGI. The CDR3 is made up of 11 amino acids. V was trimmed by 6 bases and J by 7 bases, leaving 6 bases between them.

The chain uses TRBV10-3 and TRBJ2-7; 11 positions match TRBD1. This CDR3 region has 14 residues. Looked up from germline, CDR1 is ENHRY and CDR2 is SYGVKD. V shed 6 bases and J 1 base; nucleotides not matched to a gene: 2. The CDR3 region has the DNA TGTGCCATCAGGGGACAGGGGGGATCCTACGAGCAGTACTTC. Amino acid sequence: CAIRGQGGSYEQYF.

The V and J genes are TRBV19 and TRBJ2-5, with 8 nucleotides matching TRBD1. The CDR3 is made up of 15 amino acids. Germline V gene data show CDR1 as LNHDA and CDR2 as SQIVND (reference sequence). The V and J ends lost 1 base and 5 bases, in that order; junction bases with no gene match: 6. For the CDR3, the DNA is TGTGCCAGTAGTATAGCCCCCAGGGGGCGCGAGACCCAGTACTTC. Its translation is CASSIAPRGRETQYF.

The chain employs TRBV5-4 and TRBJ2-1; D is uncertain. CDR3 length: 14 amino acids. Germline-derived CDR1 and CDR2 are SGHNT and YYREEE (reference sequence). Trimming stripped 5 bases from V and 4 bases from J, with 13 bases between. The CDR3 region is CASSSPNLYNEQFF. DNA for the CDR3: TGTGCCAGCAGTTCCCCGAACCTATACAATGAGCAGTTCTTC.

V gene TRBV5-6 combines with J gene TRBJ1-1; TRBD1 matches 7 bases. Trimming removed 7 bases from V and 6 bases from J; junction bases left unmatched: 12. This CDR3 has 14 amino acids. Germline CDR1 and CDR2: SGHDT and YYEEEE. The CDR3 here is CASARLTGPAEAFF. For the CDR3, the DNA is TGTGCCAGCGCCCGGCTGACAGGGCCCGCTGAAGCTTTCTTT. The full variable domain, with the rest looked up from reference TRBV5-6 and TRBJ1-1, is DAGVTQSPTHLIKTRGQQVTLRCSPKSGHDTVSWYQQALGQGPQFIFQYYEEEERQRGNFPDRFSGHQFPNYSSELNVNALLLGDSALYLCASARLTGPAEAFFGQGTRLTVV.